This note documents a single TCR beta chain sequence. Its specificity is unknown. An end of the junction differs from the germline gene, which may be a read error. These data are taken from a study of tumor-infiltrating lymphocytes in primary liver carcinoma. A constant-region primer primed TCR beta cDNA synthesis from about 0.45 ug of total RNA. ARM-PCR, slightly modified, supplied the TCR beta libraries through three nested multiplex PCR rounds. The first two PCR rounds used TRBV1-TRBV30 forward primers with a C-beta reverse primer, 10 to 11 cycles each. TCRdb re-called the multiplex PCR reads with MiXCR, one entry per CDR3 protein. The data hold about 200,000 distinct CDR3 sequences, with around three fifths observed a single time. Unsorted whole blood yielded blood RNA, and germline DNA was extracted as well. Germline V gives CDR1 SGHAT, CDR2 FQNNGV. The CDR3 is 15 amino acids. Whole-study findings and limits: Tumor-adjacent and tumor-blood pairs overlapped less than tumor region pairs did. The study found a significantly higher top-250-clone fraction in tumors than in blood (p = 0.039). No comparison of CD4+ and CD8+ repertoires was made, since the samples were bulk unsorted.

The J gene is TRBJ2-7, the V gene TRBV11-2; D is perhaps TRBD1 or TRBD2 (5 bases each). The clonotype was recovered from a woman aged 55-69 years with primary liver carcinoma and hepatitis B virus infection. Sequencing was carried out using peripheral blood. Written as DNA, the CDR3 is TGTACCAGCAGCTTAAATTGGGGGTCCACCTACGAACAGTACTTC. Protein: CTSSLNWGSTYEQYF. Filled out from reference TRBV11-2 and TRBJ2-7, the complete variable domain reads EAGVAQSPRYKIIEKRQSVAFWCNPISGHATLYWYQQILGQGPKLLIQFQNNGVVDDSQLPKDRFSAERLKGVDSTLKIQPAKLEDSAVYLCTSSLNWGSTYEQYFGPGTRLTVT.